This T cell receptor beta chain comes out of a study of Ad26.COV2.S vaccination and SARS-CoV-2 variants. The study's findings and limits: Non-spike TCR breadth did not differ much between vaccine and placebo recipients.

Treatment indicated: 15 to 20 received Ad26.COV2.S at low or high dose, single or two shots; roughly five received placebo; per-sample allocation not given. Samples analyzed were those drawn on day 63 after the first vaccine or placebo injection. With 5 bases removed from V and 8 bases from J, the gap between germline ends came to 11 bases. The CDR3 sequence is 12 residues long. Germline CDR1 is KGHDR and CDR2 is SFDVKD. The repertoire was sequenced with immunoSEQ multiplex PCR; TCRdb's copy has only in-frame clones and lacks some. The table has around 340,000 clones, 88% seen once. Remarks on this clone: Its target is not known.

This chain uses TRBV24-1 with TRBJ1-2; D not resolved. The input for sequencing was peripheral blood, taken in a trial of Ad26.COV2.S vaccine versus placebo. The receptor was derived from a person between 18 and 65 years old who received the Ad26.COV2.S COVID-19 vaccine or a placebo. The CDR3 loop reads CATSASGSGYTF. In DNA form, the CDR3 reads TGTGCCACCAGTGCATCGGGTTCGGGCTACACCTTC.